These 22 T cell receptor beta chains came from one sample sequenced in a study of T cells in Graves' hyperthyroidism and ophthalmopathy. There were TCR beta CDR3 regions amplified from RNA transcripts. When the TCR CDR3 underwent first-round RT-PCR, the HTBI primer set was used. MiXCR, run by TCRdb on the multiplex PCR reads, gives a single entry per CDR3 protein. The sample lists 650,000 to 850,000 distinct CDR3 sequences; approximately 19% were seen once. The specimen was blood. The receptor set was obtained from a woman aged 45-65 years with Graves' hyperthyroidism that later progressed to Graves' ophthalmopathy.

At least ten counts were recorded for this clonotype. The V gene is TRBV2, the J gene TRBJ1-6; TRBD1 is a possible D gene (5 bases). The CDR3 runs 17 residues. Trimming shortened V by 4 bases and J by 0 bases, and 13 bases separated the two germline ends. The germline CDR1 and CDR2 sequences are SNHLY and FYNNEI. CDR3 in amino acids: CASSAQGPSSYNSPLHF. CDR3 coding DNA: TGTGCCAGCAGTGCTCAGGGACCTAGCTCCTATAATTCACCCCTCCACTTT.

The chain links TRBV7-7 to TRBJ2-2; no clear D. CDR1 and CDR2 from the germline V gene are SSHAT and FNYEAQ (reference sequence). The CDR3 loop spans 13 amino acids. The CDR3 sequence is CASGVDTTGELFF. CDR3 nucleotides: TGTGCTAGTGGGGTCGACACCACCGGGGAGCTGTTTTTT.

This CDR3 reads CASSPSTGQGAYEQYF. Here the CDR3 DNA reads TGTGCCAGCAGCCCTTCAACGGGACAGGGGGCTTACGAGCAGTACTTC. V gene TRBV7-9 combines with J gene TRBJ2-7, with 12 bases matching TRBD1. This CDR3 is 16 amino acids long. V was pared by 5 bases and J by 4 bases, with 9 bases of the junction left unmatched. Germline lookup yields CDR1 SEHNR and CDR2 FQNEAQ (reference sequence).

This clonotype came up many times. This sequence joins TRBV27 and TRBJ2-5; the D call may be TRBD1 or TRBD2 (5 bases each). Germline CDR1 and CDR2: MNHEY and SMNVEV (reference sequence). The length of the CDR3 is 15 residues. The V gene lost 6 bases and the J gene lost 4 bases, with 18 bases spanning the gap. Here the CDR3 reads CASRDQGLRGETQYF. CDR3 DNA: TGTGCCAGCAGGGACCAGGGCCTCCGGGGAGAGACCCAGTACTTC.

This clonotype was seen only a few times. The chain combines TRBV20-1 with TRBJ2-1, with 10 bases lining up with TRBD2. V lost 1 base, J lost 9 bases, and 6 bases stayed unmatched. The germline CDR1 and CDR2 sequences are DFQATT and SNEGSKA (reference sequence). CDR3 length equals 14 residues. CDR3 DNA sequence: TGCAGTGCTAGAGGTCTAGCGGGGGTCCCTGAGCAGTTCTTC. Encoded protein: CSARGLAGVPEQFF.

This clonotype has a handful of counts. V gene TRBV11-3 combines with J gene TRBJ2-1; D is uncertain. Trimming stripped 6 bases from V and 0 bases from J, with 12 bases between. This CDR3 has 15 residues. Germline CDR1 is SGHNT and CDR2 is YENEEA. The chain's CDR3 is CASSRDSTSYNEQFF. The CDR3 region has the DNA TGTGCCAGCAGTCGCGACTCAACCTCCTACAATGAGCAGTTCTTC.

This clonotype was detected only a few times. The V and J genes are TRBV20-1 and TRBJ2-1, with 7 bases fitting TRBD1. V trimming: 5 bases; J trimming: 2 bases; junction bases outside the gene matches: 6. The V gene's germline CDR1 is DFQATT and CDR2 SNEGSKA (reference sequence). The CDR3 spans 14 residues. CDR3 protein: CSAAEGATYNEQFF. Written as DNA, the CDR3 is TGCAGTGCTGCTGAGGGGGCTACCTACAATGAGCAGTTCTTC.

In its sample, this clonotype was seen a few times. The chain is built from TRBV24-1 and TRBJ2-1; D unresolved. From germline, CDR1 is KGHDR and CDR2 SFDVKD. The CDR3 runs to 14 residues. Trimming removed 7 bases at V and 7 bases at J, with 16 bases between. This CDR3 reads CATSDVTTFNEQFF. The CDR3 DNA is TGTGCCACCAGCGACGTGACAACATTTAATGAGCAGTTCTTC.

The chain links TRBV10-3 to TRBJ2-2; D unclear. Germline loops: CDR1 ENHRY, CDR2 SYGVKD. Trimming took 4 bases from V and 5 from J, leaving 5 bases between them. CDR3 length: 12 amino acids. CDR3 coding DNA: TGTGCCATCAGTGGGGTGACCGGGGAGCTGTTTTTT. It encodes CAISGVTGELFF.

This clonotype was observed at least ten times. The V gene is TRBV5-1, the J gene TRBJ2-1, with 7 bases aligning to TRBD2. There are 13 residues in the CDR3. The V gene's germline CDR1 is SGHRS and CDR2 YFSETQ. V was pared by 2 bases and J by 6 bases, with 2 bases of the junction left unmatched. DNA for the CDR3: TGCGCCAGCAGCTTCGGGGGGACCAATGAGCAGTTCTTC. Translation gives CASSFGGTNEQFF. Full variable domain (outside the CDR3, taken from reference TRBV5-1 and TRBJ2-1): KAGVTQTPRYLIKTRGQQVTLSCSPISGHRSVSWYQQTPGQGLQFLFEYFSETQRNKGNFPGRFSGRQFSNSRSEMNVSTLELGDSALYLCASSFGGTNEQFFGPGTRLTVL.

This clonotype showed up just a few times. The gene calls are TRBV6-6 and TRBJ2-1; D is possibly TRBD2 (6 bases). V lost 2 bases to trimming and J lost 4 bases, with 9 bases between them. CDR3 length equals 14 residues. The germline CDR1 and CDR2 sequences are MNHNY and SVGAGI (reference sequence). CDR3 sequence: CASSYNREYNEQFF. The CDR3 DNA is TGTGCCAGCAGTTACAACCGGGAGTACAATGAGCAGTTCTTC.

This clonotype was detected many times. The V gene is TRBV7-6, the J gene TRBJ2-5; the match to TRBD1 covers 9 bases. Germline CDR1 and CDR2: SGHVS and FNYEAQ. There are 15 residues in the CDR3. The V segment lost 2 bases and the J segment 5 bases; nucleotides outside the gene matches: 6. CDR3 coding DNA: TGTGCCAGCAGCTTACCCCGACAGGGGGGGGAGACCCAGTACTTC. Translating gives CASSLPRQGGETQYF. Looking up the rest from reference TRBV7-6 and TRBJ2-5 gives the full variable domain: GAGVSQSPRYKVTKRGQDVALRCDPISGHVSLYWYRQALGQGPEFLTYFNYEAQQDKSGLPNDRFSAERPEGSISTLTIQRTEQRDSAMYRCASSLPRQGGETQYFGPGTRLLVL.

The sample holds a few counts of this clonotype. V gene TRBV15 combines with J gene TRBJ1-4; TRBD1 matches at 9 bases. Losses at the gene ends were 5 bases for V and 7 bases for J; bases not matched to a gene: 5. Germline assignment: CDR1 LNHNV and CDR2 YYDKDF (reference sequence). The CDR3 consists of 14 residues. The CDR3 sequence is CATSPGTGFEKLFF. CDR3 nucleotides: TGTGCCACCAGCCCCGGGACAGGGTTTGAAAAACTGTTTTTT.

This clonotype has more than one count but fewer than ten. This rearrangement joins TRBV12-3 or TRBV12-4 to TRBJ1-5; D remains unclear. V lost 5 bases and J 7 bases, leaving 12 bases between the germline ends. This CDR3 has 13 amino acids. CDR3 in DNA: TGTGCCAGCAGTAAGGGTTTGAAACAGCCCCAGCATTTT. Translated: CASSKGLKQPQHF.

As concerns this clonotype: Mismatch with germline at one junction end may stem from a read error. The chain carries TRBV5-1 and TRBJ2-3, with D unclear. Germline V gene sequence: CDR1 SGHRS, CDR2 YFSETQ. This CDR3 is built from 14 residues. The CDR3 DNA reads TGTGCCAGGAGTAGGACCATCAGCACAGATACGCAGTATTTT. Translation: CARSRTISTDTQYF.

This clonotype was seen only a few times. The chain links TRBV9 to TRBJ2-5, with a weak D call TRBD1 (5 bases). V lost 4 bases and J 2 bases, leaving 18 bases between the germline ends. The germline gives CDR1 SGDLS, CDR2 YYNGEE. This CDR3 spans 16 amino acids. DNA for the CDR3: TGTGCCAGCAGCCCGAGCGCTGGGGCGGCGCAAGAGACCCAGTACTTC. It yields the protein CASSPSAGAAQETQYF.

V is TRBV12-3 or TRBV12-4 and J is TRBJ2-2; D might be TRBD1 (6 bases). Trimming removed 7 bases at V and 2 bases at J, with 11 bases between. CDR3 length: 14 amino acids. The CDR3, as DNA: TGTGCCAGCATTCCGGGACAAAACACCGGGGAGCTGTTTTTT. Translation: CASIPGQNTGELFF.

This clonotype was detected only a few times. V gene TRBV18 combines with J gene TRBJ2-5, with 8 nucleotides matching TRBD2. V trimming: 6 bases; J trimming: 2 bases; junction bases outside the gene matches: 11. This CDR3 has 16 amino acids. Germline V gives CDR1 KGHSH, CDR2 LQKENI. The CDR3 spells CASSHRLAMEQETQYF. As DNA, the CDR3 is TGTGCCAGCTCTCACCGACTAGCGATGGAGCAAGAGACCCAGTACTTC. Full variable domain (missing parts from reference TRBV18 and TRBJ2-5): NAGVMQNPRHLVRRRGQEARLRCSPMKGHSHVYWYRQLPEEGLKFMVYLQKENIIDESGMPKERFSAEFPKEGPSILRIQQVVRGDSAAYFCASSHRLAMEQETQYFGPGTRLLVL.

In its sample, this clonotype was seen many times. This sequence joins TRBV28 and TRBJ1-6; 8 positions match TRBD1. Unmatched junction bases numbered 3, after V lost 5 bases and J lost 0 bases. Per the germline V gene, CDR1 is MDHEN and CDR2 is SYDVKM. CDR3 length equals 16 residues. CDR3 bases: TGTGCCAGCAGTGGGACAGGAAGCTCCTATAATTCACCCCTCCACTTT. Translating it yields CASSGTGSSYNSPLHF.

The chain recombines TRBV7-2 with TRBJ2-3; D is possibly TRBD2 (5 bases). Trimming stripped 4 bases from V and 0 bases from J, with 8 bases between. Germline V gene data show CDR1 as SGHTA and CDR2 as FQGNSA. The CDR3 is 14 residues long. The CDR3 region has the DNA TGTGCCAGCAGCTCGGGGTATAGCACAGATACGCAGTATTTT. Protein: CASSSGYSTDTQYF.

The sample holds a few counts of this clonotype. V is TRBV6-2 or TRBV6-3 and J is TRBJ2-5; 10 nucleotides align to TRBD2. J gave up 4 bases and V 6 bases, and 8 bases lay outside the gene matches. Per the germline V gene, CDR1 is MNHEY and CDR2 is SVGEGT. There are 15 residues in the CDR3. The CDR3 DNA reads TGTGCCAGCAGGAGAGCGGGGGGGCCGGTAGAGACCCAGTACTTC. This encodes CASRRAGGPVETQYF.

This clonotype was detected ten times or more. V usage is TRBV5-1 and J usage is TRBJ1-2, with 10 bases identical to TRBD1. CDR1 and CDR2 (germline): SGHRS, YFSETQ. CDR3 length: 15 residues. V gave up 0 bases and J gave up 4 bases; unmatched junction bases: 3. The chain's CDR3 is CASSLGQGAVYGYTF. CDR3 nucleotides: TGCGCCAGCAGCTTGGGACAGGGGGCTGTCTATGGCTACACCTTC. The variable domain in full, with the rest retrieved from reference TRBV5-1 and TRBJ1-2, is KAGVTQTPRYLIKTRGQQVTLSCSPISGHRSVSWYQQTPGQGLQFLFEYFSETQRNKGNFPGRFSGRQFSNSRSEMNVSTLELGDSALYLCASSLGQGAVYGYTFGSGTRLTVV.